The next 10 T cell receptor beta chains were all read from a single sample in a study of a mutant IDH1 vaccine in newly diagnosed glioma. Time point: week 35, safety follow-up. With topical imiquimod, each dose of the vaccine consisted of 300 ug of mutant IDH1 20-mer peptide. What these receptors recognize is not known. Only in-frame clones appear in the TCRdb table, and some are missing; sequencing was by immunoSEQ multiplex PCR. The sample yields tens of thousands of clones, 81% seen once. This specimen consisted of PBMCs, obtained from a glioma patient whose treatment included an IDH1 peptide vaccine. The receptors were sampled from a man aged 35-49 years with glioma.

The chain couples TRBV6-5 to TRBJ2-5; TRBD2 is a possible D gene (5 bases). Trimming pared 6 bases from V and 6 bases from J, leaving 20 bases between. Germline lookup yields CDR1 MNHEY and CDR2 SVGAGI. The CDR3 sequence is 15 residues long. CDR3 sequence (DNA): TGTGCCAGCAGCCCCCTGTCGGGATGGGTGAAGACCCAGTACTTC. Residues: CASSPLSGWVKTQYF.

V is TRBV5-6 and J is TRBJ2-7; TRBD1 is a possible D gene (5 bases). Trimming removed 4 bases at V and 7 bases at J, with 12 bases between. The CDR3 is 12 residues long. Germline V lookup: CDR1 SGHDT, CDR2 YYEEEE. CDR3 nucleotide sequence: TGTGCCAGCAGCACCCAGGGAAAAGAGCAGTACTTC. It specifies CASSTQGKEQYF. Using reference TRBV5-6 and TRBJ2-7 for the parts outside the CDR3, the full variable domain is DAGVTQSPTHLIKTRGQQVTLRCSPKSGHDTVSWYQQALGQGPQFIFQYYEEEERQRGNFPDRFSGHQFPNYSSELNVNALLLGDSALYLCASSTQGKEQYFGPGTRLTVT.

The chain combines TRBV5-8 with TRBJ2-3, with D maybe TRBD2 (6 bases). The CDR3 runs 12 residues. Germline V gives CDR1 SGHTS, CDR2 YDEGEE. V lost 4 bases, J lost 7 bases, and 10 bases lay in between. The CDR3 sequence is CASSETSYTQYF. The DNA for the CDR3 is TGTGCCAGCAGCGAAACTAGCTATACGCAGTATTTT.

Here the CDR3 DNA reads TGTGCCAGCAGCTTAGCCGGGACAGGGCCTTACGAGCAGTACTTC. It yields the protein CASSLAGTGPYEQYF. The V gene is TRBV7-2, the J gene TRBJ2-7; the match to TRBD1 covers 9 bases. Trimming removed 0 bases from V and 4 bases from J; junction bases left unmatched: 4. CDR3 size: 15 residues. CDR1 and CDR2 (germline): SGHTA, FQGNSA.

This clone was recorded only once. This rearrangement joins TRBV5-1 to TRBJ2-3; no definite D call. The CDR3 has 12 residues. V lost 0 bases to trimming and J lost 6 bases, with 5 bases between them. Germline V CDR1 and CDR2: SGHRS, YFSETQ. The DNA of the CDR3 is TGCGCCAGCAGCTTGGAGGCTGATACGCAGTATTTT. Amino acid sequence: CASSLEADTQYF.

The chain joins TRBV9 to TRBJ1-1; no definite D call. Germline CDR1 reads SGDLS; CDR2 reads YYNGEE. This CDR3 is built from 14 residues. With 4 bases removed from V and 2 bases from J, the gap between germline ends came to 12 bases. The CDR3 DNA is TGTGCCAGCAGCTCACACCGGGCTAACACTGAAGCTTTCTTT. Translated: CASSSHRANTEAFF.

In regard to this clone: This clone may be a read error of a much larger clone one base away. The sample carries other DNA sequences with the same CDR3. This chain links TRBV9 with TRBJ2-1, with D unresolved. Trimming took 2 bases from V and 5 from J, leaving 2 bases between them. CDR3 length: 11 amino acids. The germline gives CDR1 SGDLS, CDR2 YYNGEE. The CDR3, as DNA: TGTGCCAGCAGCGTTGACAATGAGCAGTTCTTC. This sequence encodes CASSVDNEQFF.

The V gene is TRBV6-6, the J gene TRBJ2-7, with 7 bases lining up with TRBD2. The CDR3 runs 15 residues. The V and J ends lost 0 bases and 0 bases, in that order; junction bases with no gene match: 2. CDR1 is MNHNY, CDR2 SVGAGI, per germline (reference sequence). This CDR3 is CASSYSRLASYEQYF. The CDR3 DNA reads TGTGCCAGCAGTTACTCACGACTAGCCTCCTACGAGCAGTACTTC.

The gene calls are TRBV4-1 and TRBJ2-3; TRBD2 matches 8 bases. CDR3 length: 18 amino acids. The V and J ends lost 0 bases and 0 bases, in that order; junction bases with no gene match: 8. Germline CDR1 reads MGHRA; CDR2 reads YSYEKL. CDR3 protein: CASSQDPLTSASTDTQYF. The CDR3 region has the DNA TGCGCCAGCAGCCAAGATCCCCTGACTAGCGCGAGCACAGATACGCAGTATTTT.

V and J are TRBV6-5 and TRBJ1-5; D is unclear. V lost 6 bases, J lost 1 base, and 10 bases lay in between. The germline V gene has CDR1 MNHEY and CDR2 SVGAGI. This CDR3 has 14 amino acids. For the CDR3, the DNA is TGTGCCAGCAGGGAGGGTATAAGCAATCAGCCCCAGCATTTT. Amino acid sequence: CASREGISNQPQHF.